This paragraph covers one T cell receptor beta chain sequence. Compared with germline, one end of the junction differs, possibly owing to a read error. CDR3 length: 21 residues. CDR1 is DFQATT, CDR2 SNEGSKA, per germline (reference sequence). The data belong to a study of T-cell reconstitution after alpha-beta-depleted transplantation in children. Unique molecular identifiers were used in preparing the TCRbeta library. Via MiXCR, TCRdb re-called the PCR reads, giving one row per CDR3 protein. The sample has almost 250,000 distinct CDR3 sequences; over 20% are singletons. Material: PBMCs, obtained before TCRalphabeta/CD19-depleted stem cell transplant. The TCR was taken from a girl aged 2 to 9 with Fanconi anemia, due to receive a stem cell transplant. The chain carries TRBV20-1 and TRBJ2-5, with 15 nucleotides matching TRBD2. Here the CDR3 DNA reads TGCTGTGCTAGAGACCCCTGGACTAGCGGGAGGGCCGCATCCCCCCAAGAGACCCAGTACTTC. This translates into CCARDPWTSGRAASPQETQYF.